What follows are 31 T cell receptor beta chains derived from one specimen sequenced in a study of identifying expanded T cells in peripheral blood. The assay was immunoSEQ multiplex PCR, and TCRdb's table has in-frame clones only and misses some. The sample shows approximately 56,000 clones, 82% of them seen only once. Sequencing was performed on blood. These TCRs come from a person aged 18 to 70 in good health.

This chain joins TRBV29-1 and TRBJ1-2; no firm D call. V lost 0 bases and J lost 5, with 7 bases in between. Germline CDR1 is SQVTM and CDR2 is ANQGSEA. This CDR3 has 12 amino acids. The CDR3 DNA is TGCAGCGTTGAAGATCATCTTTATGGCTACACCTTC. It specifies CSVEDHLYGYTF.

The chain carries TRBV5-8 and TRBJ1-5; no clear D. Deletions cut 1 base from V and 0 bases from J, with 8 bases between. CDR3 length equals 15 residues. CDR1 and CDR2 from the germline V gene are SGHTS and YDEGEE. The CDR3 sequence is CASSLMGSSNQPQHF. CDR3 DNA: TGTGCCAGCAGCTTGATGGGGTCTAGCAATCAGCCCCAGCATTTT.

The J gene is TRBJ1-3, the V gene TRBV11-3; D remains ambiguous. There are 16 residues in the CDR3. V lost 2 bases and J lost 1, with 12 bases in between. The germline V gene encodes CDR1 SGHNT and CDR2 YENEEA. CDR3 residues: CASSLRAARSGNTIYF. In DNA, the CDR3 is TGTGCCAGCAGCTTACGGGCTGCTCGTTCTGGAAACACCATATATTTT.

J is TRBJ2-3 and V is TRBV7-9, with TRBD2 matching 10 bases. Germline V lookup: CDR1 SEHNR, CDR2 FQNEAQ (reference sequence). The CDR3 has 16 residues. The V gene end was trimmed by 6 bases and the J gene end by 2 bases; junction bases not matched to a gene: 8. The CDR3 region has the DNA TGTGCCAGCAGTGGAGGACTAGCGGCGCTCACAGATACGCAGTATTTT. This codes for CASSGGLAALTDTQYF.

The chain links TRBV6-5 to TRBJ2-7; 11 positions agree with TRBD2. The V segment lost 6 bases and the J segment 4 bases; nucleotides outside the gene matches: 8. The CDR3 sequence is 15 residues long. Germline V CDR1 and CDR2: MNHEY, SVGAGI. The CDR3: CASSNISGRVYEQYF. The CDR3 DNA follows: TGTGCCAGCAGCAACATTAGCGGGAGGGTTTACGAGCAGTACTTC.

The chain has TRBV5-4 and TRBJ2-5; TRBD2 matches at 11 bases. Per germline, CDR1 SGHNT and CDR2 YYREEE (reference sequence). CDR3 length: 16 amino acids. V lost 3 bases, J lost 5 bases, and 9 bases stayed unmatched. CDR3 sequence (DNA): TGTGCCAGCAGCTCCGGGACTAGCGGCTCACGGGAGACCCAGTACTTC. Translating it yields CASSSGTSGSRETQYF.

As for this clone: In the same sample, other DNA sequences code for this CDR3. The rearrangement joins TRBV18 to TRBJ1-1, with 7 bases matching TRBD1. This CDR3 comprises 14 residues. V gave up 1 base and J gave up 2 bases; unmatched junction bases: 1. Looked up from germline, CDR1 is KGHSH and CDR2 is LQKENI. The CDR3 DNA reads TGTGCCAGCTCACCACAGGGGGCCAACACTGAAGCTTTCTTT. Its protein is CASSPQGANTEAFF.

This clone was recorded once. The chain carries TRBV5-6 and TRBJ2-1; 9 nucleotides line up with TRBD2. The CDR3 covers 15 residues. CDR1 SGHDT and CDR2 YYEEEE come from the germline V gene. J lost 2 bases, V lost 4 bases, and 4 bases had no gene match. The CDR3, as DNA: TGTGCCAGCAGCGCTGTAGCGGGAGCCTACAATGAGCAGTTCTTC. Translated, it gives CASSAVAGAYNEQFF.

This clone was found a few times. The J gene is TRBJ1-3, the V gene TRBV30; no clear D gene. CDR3 length equals 17 residues. Trimming pared 0 bases from V and 3 bases from J, leaving 18 bases between. CDR1 is GTSNPN and CDR2 is SVGIG in the germline V gene (reference sequence). For the CDR3, the DNA is TGTGCCTGGAGTGTCCTCCTTACATTCACTCTTGGAAACACCATATATTTT. Residues: CAWSVLLTFTLGNTIYF. The whole variable domain, remainder taken from reference TRBV30 and TRBJ1-3, is SQTIHQWPATLVQPVGSPLSLECTVEGTSNPNLYWYRQAAGRGLQLLFYSVGIGQISSEVPQNLSASRPQDRQFILSSKKLLLSDSGFYLCAWSVLLTFTLGNTIYFGEGSWLTVV.

This chain joins TRBV10-3 and TRBJ2-7, with D possibly TRBD1 on 6 matching bases. The CDR3 extends over 14 amino acids. Germline V gene data show CDR1 as ENHRY and CDR2 as SYGVKD. V lost 3 bases, J lost 6 bases, and 15 bases lay in between. For the CDR3, the DNA is TGTGCCATCAGTGACACCTCGGACAGTGGCGAGCAGTACTTC. Its protein product is CAISDTSDSGEQYF.

CDR3 protein: CAISESPGNYLYGYTF. The CDR3, as DNA: TGTGCCATCAGTGAGTCCCCGGGCAATTACCTATATGGCTACACCTTC. The chain is built from TRBV10-3 and TRBJ1-2; D remains unclear. The ends were cut back, 0 bases at V and 5 bases at J, with 16 bases in the middle. The CDR3 runs to 16 residues. The V gene's germline CDR1 is ENHRY and CDR2 SYGVKD.

The V call is TRBV6-1, the J call TRBJ2-7; D possibly matches TRBD1 or TRBD2 (5 bases each). CDR3 length: 13 residues. Germline CDR1 and CDR2: MNHNS and SASEGT. Trimming removed 9 bases from V and 2 bases from J, with 14 bases in between. The CDR3 protein is CASPGPTTYEQYF. As DNA, the CDR3 is TGTGCCAGTCCGGGACCGACAACCTACGAGCAGTACTTC.

The V call is TRBV11-3, the J call TRBJ2-1; possible D gene TRBD2, 5 bases. There are 13 residues in the CDR3. Germline V gene lookup returns CDR1 SGHNT and CDR2 YENEEA. The V gene lost 6 bases and the J gene lost 9 bases, with 15 bases spanning the gap. The CDR3: CASRDGDFGEQFF. The CDR3 nucleotides are TGTGCCAGCAGGGACGGGGATTTTGGTGAGCAGTTCTTC.

The rearrangement joins TRBV7-2 to TRBJ2-1, with TRBD2 matching 7 bases. Per the germline V gene, CDR1 is SGHTA and CDR2 is FQGNSA. This CDR3 region has 17 residues. V dropped 1 base and J dropped 6; count of bases not matched to a gene: 12. CDR3 coding DNA: TGTGCCAGCAGCTTAGTTATGGGGACTACCGTCCCCAATGAGCAGTTCTTC. This translates into CASSLVMGTTVPNEQFF.

V is TRBV5-1 and J is TRBJ2-3, with D perhaps matching TRBD1 (6 bases). CDR1 is SGHRS and CDR2 is YFSETQ in the germline V gene. This CDR3 comprises 14 residues. V was clipped by 1 base and J by 10 bases, with 16 bases between them. The chain's CDR3 is CASSLYAGEGPQYF. CDR3 sequence (DNA): TGCGCCAGCAGCTTGTACGCAGGGGAAGGTCCGCAGTATTTT.

The chain has TRBV14 and TRBJ1-1; no definite D call. Trimming pared 6 bases from V and 1 base from J, leaving 12 bases between. The V gene's germline CDR1 is SGHDN and CDR2 FVKESK. The CDR3 length is 14 residues. In DNA, the CDR3 is TGTGCCAGCAGGACACTTCCAGGGAACACTGAAGCTTTCTTT. Amino acid sequence: CASRTLPGNTEAFF.

This clone was picked up a small number of times. For the CDR3, the DNA is TGTGCCAGCAGCAACCCGAGTGACGAGCAGTACGTC. Translating gives CASSNPSDEQYV. The V call is TRBV2, the J call TRBJ2-7, with D uncertain. The germline V gene has CDR1 SNHLY and CDR2 FYNNEI. The CDR3 spans 12 residues. The V end lost 6 bases, the J end lost 5 bases, and 11 bases lay between the germline ends.

In its sample, this clone ranks as medium-sized. The chain combines TRBV27 with TRBJ1-1; D not certain. Between the trimmed V and J ends, which lost 6 bases and 0 bases, there was a span of 11 bases. Germline V lookup: CDR1 MNHEY, CDR2 SMNVEV (reference sequence). This CDR3 has 14 amino acids. The CDR3 protein is CASRDGQLNTEAFF. The CDR3 DNA is TGTGCCAGCAGGGACGGTCAATTGAACACTGAAGCTTTCTTT.

V usage is TRBV19 and J usage is TRBJ2-2, with 7 bases that match TRBD1. The CDR3 is made up of 14 amino acids. The J segment lost 3 bases and the V segment lost 6 bases, leaving 4 bases of the junction unmatched. Germline lookup yields CDR1 LNHDA and CDR2 SQIVND (reference sequence). CDR3 coding DNA: TGTGCCAGTAGCACCGACAGGGACACCGGGGAGCTGTTTTTT. Amino acid sequence: CASSTDRDTGELFF.

This rearrangement joins TRBV2 to TRBJ2-3, with TRBD1 as a possible D gene (5 bases). The germline V gene has CDR1 SNHLY and CDR2 FYNNEI. This CDR3 contains 18 residues. V was shortened by 2 bases and J by 0 bases, with 18 bases between the two germline ends. In DNA form, the CDR3 reads TGTGCCAGCAGTGAACGACGAAACGGTGCAGGGAGCACAGATACGCAGTATTTT. Its translation is CASSERRNGAGSTDTQYF.

The CDR3 protein is CASSLAGETQYF. In DNA, the CDR3 is TGTGCCAGCAGCTTAGCGGGGGAGACCCAGTACTTC. The rearrangement links TRBV7-2 to TRBJ2-5; no definite D call. V was trimmed by 0 bases and J by 5 bases, leaving 4 bases between them. This CDR3 is built from 12 residues. Germline loops: CDR1 SGHTA, CDR2 FQGNSA.

This clone was recorded a few times. The chain uses TRBV19 and TRBJ1-5, with D unclear. The CDR3 contains 12 residues. Germline V gene data show CDR1 as LNHDA and CDR2 as SQIVND (reference sequence). Between the trimmed V and J ends, which lost 6 bases and 4 bases, there was a span of 7 bases. In nucleotides, the CDR3 is TGTGCCAGTAGCCTCCTTAATCAGCCCCAGCATTTT. It yields the protein CASSLLNQPQHF.

The V gene is TRBV7-8, the J gene TRBJ2-5, with D perhaps TRBD1 (6 bases). Trimming removed 5 bases from V and 2 bases from J, with 12 bases in between. This CDR3 contains 14 residues. Germline CDR1 reads SGHVS; CDR2 reads FQNEAQ. CDR3 protein: CASSRGGPQETQYF. The DNA of the CDR3 is TGTGCCAGCAGCCGAGGGGGTCCACAAGAGACCCAGTACTTC.

The gene calls are TRBV5-1 and TRBJ2-2, with 7 positions matching TRBD2. After removal of 0 bases from V and 4 bases from J, the junction contained 6 bases not matched to a gene. CDR1 is SGHRS and CDR2 is YFSETQ in the germline V gene. The CDR3 runs 16 residues. CDR3 amino acids: CASSLGGGSGTGELFF. CDR3 coding DNA: TGCGCCAGCAGCTTGGGCGGGGGATCCGGCACCGGGGAGCTGTTTTTT.

This clone was seen only a few times. The rearrangement joins TRBV19 to TRBJ1-5, with 11 positions matching TRBD1. The CDR3 is made up of 13 amino acids. After removal of 6 bases from V and 5 bases from J, the junction contained 0 bases not matched to a gene. Looked up from germline, CDR1 is LNHDA and CDR2 is SQIVND (reference sequence). CDR3 sequence (DNA): TGTGCCAGTAGGGGACAGGGGGATCAGCCCCAGCATTTT. Protein sequence: CASRGQGDQPQHF. Looking up the rest from reference TRBV19 and TRBJ1-5 gives the full variable domain: DGGITQSPKYLFRKEGQNVTLSCEQNLNHDAMYWYRQDPGQGLRLIYYSQIVNDFQKGDIAEGYSVSREKKESFPLTVTSAQKNPTAFYLCASRGQGDQPQHFGDGTRLSIL.

The chain combines TRBV19 with TRBJ1-2, with a weak D call TRBD1 (6 bases). The germline V gene has CDR1 LNHDA and CDR2 SQIVND (reference sequence). V lost 1 base to trimming and J lost 8 bases, with 11 bases between them. CDR3 length: 13 amino acids. The CDR3 loop reads CASSIAGTSGYTF. The CDR3 bases are TGTGCCAGTAGTATAGCCGGGACATCCGGCTACACCTTC. Drawing the rest from reference TRBV19 and TRBJ1-2, the complete variable domain is DGGITQSPKYLFRKEGQNVTLSCEQNLNHDAMYWYRQDPGQGLRLIYYSQIVNDFQKGDIAEGYSVSREKKESFPLTVTSAQKNPTAFYLCASSIAGTSGYTFGSGTRLTVV.

The chain is built from TRBV7-2 and TRBJ2-7; 9 nucleotides line up with TRBD2. J was trimmed by 0 bases and V by 3 bases; bases with no gene match: 3. Germline V gene data show CDR1 as SGHTA and CDR2 as FQGNSA. The length of the CDR3 is 15 residues. In DNA form, the CDR3 reads TGTGCCAGCAGCTTGTCGACTAGCGGCTCCTACGAGCAGTACGTC. As protein: CASSLSTSGSYEQYV.

This clone was detected only once. The V call is TRBV27, the J call TRBJ2-5; the D is unclear. Trimming took off 5 bases at V and 9 bases at J, with 22 bases between the two ends. Germline assignment: CDR1 MNHEY and CDR2 SMNVEV (reference sequence). The length of the CDR3 is 15 residues. CDR3 nucleotide sequence: TGTGCCAGCAGTGCCTCCCTGCTCCCCACCCTGGCCCAGTACTTC. It codes for CASSASLLPTLAQYF.

The CDR3 spells CASSQRGASRNEQFF. As DNA, the CDR3 is TGTGCCAGCAGCCAAAGGGGCGCTAGCAGGAATGAGCAGTTCTTC. V is TRBV7-2 and J is TRBJ2-1; D may correspond to TRBD1 or TRBD2 (5 bases each). The CDR3 length is 15 residues. Germline assignment: CDR1 SGHTA and CDR2 FQGNSA. V was clipped by 5 bases and J by 7 bases, with 18 bases between them.

DNA for the CDR3: TGTGCCAGCAGCGGGGGTCTGGGACCTTTCATTACTGAGCAGTTCTTC. This codes for CASSGGLGPFITEQFF. The chain employs TRBV9 and TRBJ2-1; the D gene could be TRBD1 or TRBD2 (5 bases each). V lost 3 bases and J 9 bases, leaving 22 bases between the germline ends. Germline CDR1 is SGDLS and CDR2 is YYNGEE. The CDR3 is 16 amino acids. Full variable domain (missing parts from reference TRBV9 and TRBJ2-1): DSGVTQTPKHLITATGQRVTLRCSPRSGDLSVYWYQQSLDQGLQFLIQYYNGEERAKGNILERFSAQQFPDLHSELNLSSLELGDSALYFCASSGGLGPFITEQFFGPGTRLTVL.

The chain employs TRBV7-9 and TRBJ2-2, with a tentative D call TRBD1 (6 bases). Trimming stripped 4 bases from V and 5 bases from J, with 17 bases between. There are 16 residues in the CDR3. Germline V gives CDR1 SEHNR, CDR2 FQNEAQ (reference sequence). In nucleotides, the CDR3 is TGTGCCAGCAGCTCAGGCCCCAGGGGAGAGACCGGGGAGCTGTTTTTT. Translating gives CASSSGPRGETGELFF.